These 11 T cell receptor beta chains were all obtained from the same sample, sequenced in a study of T-cell reconstitution after alpha-beta-depleted transplantation in children. Unique molecular identifiers were built into the TCRbeta library. MiXCR was run by TCRdb on the PCR reads, yielding one entry per CDR3 protein. The repertoire holds roughly 500,000 distinct CDR3 sequences, with roughly 10% as singletons. Sequences were derived from PBMCs, sampled before TCRalphabeta/CD19-depleted stem cell transplant. The receptors here all came from a child aged 2 to 15 with inherited bone marrow failure, due to receive a stem cell transplant.

In the case of this clonotype: A much larger clone differs by one base, so this may be a read error. The CDR3 loop is CASSYSGTDSHEQYF. The CDR3 DNA follows: TGTGCCAGCAGTTACTCCGGGACCGACTCCCACGAGCAGTACTTC. The chain recombines TRBV6-5 with TRBJ2-7, with D perhaps being TRBD1 or TRBD2 (5 bases each). Germline CDR1 and CDR2: MNHEY and SVGAGI. CDR3 length: 15 residues.

This clonotype has a count of ten or more. V and J are TRBV4-1 and TRBJ2-7; the D is unclear. V dropped 0 bases and J dropped 0 bases, with 12 bases sitting between them. The CDR3 spans 16 residues. From germline, CDR1 is MGHRA and CDR2 YSYEKL. The CDR3 protein is CASSQEAPESSYEQYF. CDR3 nucleotide sequence: TGCGCCAGCAGCCAAGAAGCCCCTGAGAGCTCCTACGAGCAGTACTTC.

This clonotype was recorded at least ten times. CDR3 protein: CASSWGLAGVTGELFF. The CDR3 DNA reads as TGTGCCAGCAGTTGGGGACTAGCGGGAGTTACCGGGGAGCTGTTTTTT. The V gene is TRBV12-3 or TRBV12-4, the J gene TRBJ2-2; 14 nucleotides match TRBD2. The CDR3 runs to 16 residues. After removal of 4 bases from V and 5 bases from J, the junction contained 3 bases not matched to a gene.

This clonotype turned up a few times. The rearrangement joins TRBV20-1 to TRBJ2-4; 8 nucleotides agree with TRBD2. V shed 2 bases and J 2 bases; nucleotides not matched to a gene: 17. This CDR3 is 19 amino acids long. CDR1 and CDR2 from the germline V gene are DFQATT and SNEGSKA (reference sequence). CDR3 sequence: CSARKTGGAGDVTKNIQYF. CDR3 in DNA: TGCAGTGCTAGAAAGACAGGAGGAGCGGGAGATGTAACCAAAAACATTCAGTACTTC.

This clonotype was seen ten or more times. The chain is built from TRBV27 and TRBJ2-7; 7 nucleotides agree with TRBD1. The germline V gene has CDR1 MNHEY and CDR2 SMNVEV (reference sequence). Trimming at V came to 0 bases and at J to 4 bases, leaving 9 bases not matched to a gene. This CDR3 has 16 amino acids. This CDR3 reads CASSLSIGTELYEQYF. In DNA, the CDR3 is TGTGCCAGCAGTTTATCGATAGGGACAGAGTTGTACGAGCAGTACTTC.

At least ten counts were recorded for this clonotype. The chain links TRBV11-2 to TRBJ1-3, with D unresolved. Germline loops: CDR1 SGHAT, CDR2 FQNNGV. V was shortened by 5 bases and J by 3 bases, with 5 bases between the two germline ends. This CDR3 has 12 residues. The CDR3 sequence is CASSPYGNTIYF. The CDR3 DNA reads TGTGCCAGCAGCCCATATGGAAACACCATATATTTT.

Many counts were recorded for this clonotype. The chain couples TRBV20-1 to TRBJ2-2; 7 bases are shared with TRBD2. Germline values: CDR1 DFQATT, CDR2 SNEGSKA (reference sequence). Trimming removed 5 bases from V and 4 bases from J; junction bases left unmatched: 10. The length of the CDR3 is 15 residues. The CDR3 DNA reads TGCAGTGCTGGCGGGAGCCTTCTTGGCACCGGGGAGCTGTTTTTT. It translates to CSAGGSLLGTGELFF.

At least ten counts were recorded for this clonotype. V is TRBV20-1 and J is TRBJ2-3; TRBD1 is a possible D gene (5 bases). The germline gives CDR1 DFQATT, CDR2 SNEGSKA (reference sequence). V was pared by 0 bases and J by 4 bases, with 14 bases between. The CDR3 covers 15 residues. CDR3 protein: CSARDMSGIPDTQYF. For the CDR3, the DNA is TGCAGTGCTAGAGATATGTCAGGGATACCAGATACGCAGTATTTT.

Ten or more counts support this clonotype. A junction boundary mismatches the germline segment, possibly from a read error. The chain is built from TRBV20-1 and TRBJ2-5; TRBD2 matches at 11 bases. This CDR3 spans 13 amino acids. CDR1 DFQATT and CDR2 SNEGSKA come from the germline V gene (reference sequence). The DNA for the CDR3 is TGCAGTGCTAGAGATTCTAGCGGGAGGCTTAGATCCTTC. Encoded protein: CSARDSSGRLRSF.

There are many counts of this clonotype. The CDR3 here is CAWGFSGGTDTQYF. DNA of the CDR3: TGTGCCTGGGGATTTAGCGGAGGCACAGATACGCAGTATTTT. The chain carries TRBV30 and TRBJ2-3, with a possible D match to TRBD2 (6 bases). The ends were cut back, 5 bases at V and 1 base at J, with 13 bases in the middle. In germline, CDR1 is GTSNPN, CDR2 SVGIG (reference sequence). The CDR3 spans 14 residues.

This clonotype appeared a few times. The V and J genes are TRBV14 and TRBJ1-4; D perhaps matches TRBD1 (5 bases). This CDR3 region has 15 residues. Trimming left V 3 bases short and J 4 bases short, with 12 bases between. Germline CDR1 is SGHDN and CDR2 is FVKESK. In DNA, the CDR3 is TGTGCCAGCAGCCAGTCGCGGGGCCTTAATGAAAAACTGTTTTTT. It codes for CASSQSRGLNEKLFF.